This T cell receptor beta chain emerged from a study of cytomegalovirus exposure and HLA in healthy donors. About the research overall: The same platform was used for the approximately 110 validation repertoires and the approximately 670 first-cohort repertoires, a later analysis reported. The study's findings and limits: One later analysis, an examination of the 90 to 150 validation repertoires, found that first-cohort TCR clusters tended to co-occur in them.

Germline V gene lookup returns CDR1 MNHEY and CDR2 SMNVEV (reference sequence). The J segment lost 4 bases and the V segment lost 3 bases, leaving 5 bases of the junction unmatched. The CDR3 contains 15 residues. As for this clone: The antigen is undetermined.

Measured with immunoSEQ multiplex PCR; TCRdb has only the in-frame clones, and not every one. The table has about 250,000 clones, 87% seen once. The sequenced material came from PBMCs. The receptor's source is a man younger than 30 in good health and CMV-seropositive. This sequence joins TRBV27 and TRBJ2-1; 8 bases are a match to TRBD2. The CDR3 region has the DNA TGTGCCAGCAGTTTTAGACTAGCGAGTTACAATGAGCAGTTCTTC. Translation gives CASSFRLASYNEQFF.